These 20 T cell receptor beta chains share one sample of origin, sequenced in a study of low-dose radiotherapy and immunotherapy resistance in tumors. Covering alpha and beta chains, TRAV- and TRBV-specific primers were used for the first-strand cDNA. Over about 19 PCR cycles, TCRs were amplified from a constant-region primer and V-primer adapter. MiXCR, applied by TCRdb to the reads, yields one record per CDR3 protein. The sample records around 68,000 distinct CDR3 sequences, 26% being singletons. Time point defined: before trial treatment. The specimen comprised PBMCs, sampled before treatment. The receptors derive from a male donor with rectosigmoid adenocarcinoma.

This clonotype has ten or more counts. CDR3 sequence (DNA): TGTGCCAGCAGTTTATCTGACAGGGCCGGCTACAATGAGCAGTTCTTC. Encoded protein: CASSLSDRAGYNEQFF. The chain combines TRBV28 with TRBJ2-1, with TRBD1 matching 7 bases. V shed 1 base and J 3 bases; nucleotides not matched to a gene: 6. The germline V gene has CDR1 MDHEN and CDR2 SYDVKM. The CDR3 extends over 16 amino acids.

The chain carries TRBV4-3 and TRBJ1-1, with 8 nucleotides matching TRBD1. CDR3 size: 15 residues. Looked up from germline, CDR1 is LGHNA and CDR2 is YSLEER. V shed 1 base, J shed 6 bases, and the junction held 7 bases outside the gene matches. The chain's CDR3 is CASSQGQGAYSEAFF. In DNA, the CDR3 is TGCGCCAGCAGCCAAGGGCAGGGGGCCTATTCTGAAGCTTTCTTT.

At least ten counts were recorded for this clonotype. The chain has TRBV7-2 and TRBJ2-5, with D tentatively TRBD2 (7 bases). The germline V gene encodes CDR1 SGHTA and CDR2 FQGNSA. This CDR3 region has 17 residues. With 1 base removed from V and 1 base from J, the gap between germline ends came to 16 bases. In DNA form, the CDR3 reads TGTGCCAGCAGCTTAGGGGGGGGGGCCCCCTTCCAAGAGACCCAGTACTTC. It yields the protein CASSLGGGAPFQETQYF.

The sample holds a few counts of this clonotype. The rearrangement links TRBV6-8 to TRBJ2-7; D is ambiguous. CDR1 is MNHGY and CDR2 is SAAAGT in the germline V gene. Between the trimmed V and J ends, which lost 3 bases and 0 bases, there was a span of 15 bases. The CDR3 is made up of 16 amino acids. The chain's CDR3 is CASSYKGPPSSYEQYF. Written as DNA, the CDR3 is TGTGCCAGCAGTTATAAGGGTCCCCCGAGCTCCTACGAGCAGTACTTC.

This clonotype occurred many times. The rearrangement joins TRBV6-5 to TRBJ1-4; 7 positions match TRBD1. Germline V gives CDR1 MNHEY, CDR2 SVGAGI. The length of the CDR3 is 15 residues. The J segment lost 0 bases and the V segment lost 8 bases, leaving 6 bases of the junction unmatched. CDR3 loop: CASGDSFATNEKLFF. CDR3 coding DNA: TGTGCCAGCGGGGACAGCTTTGCAACTAATGAAAAACTGTTTTTT.

In this sample, this clonotype turned up many times. The chain's CDR3 is CASSEIGTGGGRSTQHF. DNA of the CDR3: TGTGCCAGCAGTGAGATTGGGACAGGTGGGGGGAGGTCGACCCAGCATTTT. This rearrangement joins TRBV6-1 to TRBJ1-5; TRBD1 aligns across 8 bases. Germline V CDR1 and CDR2: MNHNS, SASEGT. J lost 11 bases, V lost 3 bases, and 18 bases had no gene match. The CDR3 totals 17 residues.

This clonotype showed up just once. V gene TRBV3-1 combines with J gene TRBJ2-2; maybe TRBD1 (5 bases). This CDR3 comprises 16 residues. Trimming left V 6 bases short and J 1 base short, with 15 bases between. Germline V CDR1 and CDR2: LGHDT, YNNKEL (reference sequence). This CDR3 reads CASREGVFLNTGELFF. CDR3 nucleotide sequence: TGTGCCAGCAGAGAAGGGGTTTTTTTGAACACCGGGGAGCTGTTTTTT.

There are many counts of this clonotype. This sequence joins TRBV20-1 and TRBJ2-1, with 10 bases fitting TRBD2. Germline assignment: CDR1 DFQATT and CDR2 SNEGSKA (reference sequence). V lost 4 bases, J lost 2 bases, and 2 bases stayed unmatched. The CDR3 runs to 14 residues. CDR3 sequence reads: CSAILAGAYNEQFF. CDR3 sequence (DNA): TGCAGTGCTATTCTAGCGGGGGCCTACAATGAGCAGTTCTTC.

This clonotype was found many times. The DNA for the CDR3 is TGTGCCAGCAGCCAGGACTCCGGAGGTGAGCAGTTCTTC. Translating gives CASSQDSGGEQFF. J is TRBJ2-1 and V is TRBV7-7; TRBD2 might be the D (5 bases). The V and J ends lost 5 bases and 9 bases respectively, with 14 bases between them. This CDR3 comprises 13 residues. CDR1 is SSHAT, CDR2 FNYEAQ, per germline (reference sequence).

There are a few counts of this clonotype. The CDR3 nucleotides are TGTGCCAGCAGTTTACTTGGTGCTGGAGACAGGGCGGCTTTCTTT. This gives the protein CASSLLGAGDRAAFF. V gene TRBV28 combines with J gene TRBJ1-1; 7 nucleotides line up with TRBD1. Germline V gene sequence: CDR1 MDHEN, CDR2 SYDVKM. The CDR3 totals 15 residues. Trimming cost V 2 bases and J 11 bases; bases outside gene matches: 14.

The V gene is TRBV6-2 or TRBV6-3, the J gene TRBJ2-2; D not certain. This CDR3 spans 15 amino acids. Germline lookup yields CDR1 MNHEY and CDR2 SVGEGT. The V end was cut by 6 bases, the J end by 3 bases, with 14 bases between. DNA for the CDR3: TGTGCCAGCAGCAAAGACTCAGTGGACACCGGGGAGCTGTTTTTT. Its protein is CASSKDSVDTGELFF.

This clonotype was seen more than once but under ten times. The chain has TRBV28 and TRBJ2-4; the D is unclear. Looked up from germline, CDR1 is MDHEN and CDR2 is SYDVKM. V was pared by 4 bases and J by 3 bases, with 16 bases between. This CDR3 is built from 16 residues. CDR3 coding DNA: TGTGCCAGCAGTTCTCCATTCACGGCCGTCAAAAACATTCAGTACTTC. Translating gives CASSSPFTAVKNIQYF.

This clonotype was found many times. The chain employs TRBV7-9 and TRBJ1-2, with 11 bases matching TRBD1. This CDR3 is built from 16 residues. J gave up 8 bases and V 1 base, and 9 bases lay outside the gene matches. The germline V gene has CDR1 SEHNR and CDR2 FQNEAQ (reference sequence). DNA of the CDR3: TGTGCCAGCAGCTTAGTCGTTGGACAGGGGGCTAGAGGCTACACCTTC. This gives the protein CASSLVVGQGARGYTF.

This clonotype was seen more than once but under ten times. The rearrangement links TRBV10-3 to TRBJ2-7; TRBD2 might be the D (5 bases). Between the trimmed V and J ends, which lost 8 bases and 5 bases, there was a span of 16 bases. The CDR3 extends over 13 amino acids. CDR1 and CDR2 (germline): ENHRY, SYGVKD. CDR3 sequence (DNA): TGTGCCATCGCCCTTAGCCCGAGGGACGAGCAGTACTTC. This encodes CAIALSPRDEQYF.

The table lists this clonotype with many counts. The chain carries TRBV29-1 and TRBJ1-1; 8 bases fit TRBD1. The CDR3 runs to 14 residues. Germline CDR1 reads SQVTM; CDR2 reads ANQGSEA. V was clipped by 4 bases and J by 1 base; unmatched bases: 5. The CDR3 region is CSVVSGQANTEAFF. The CDR3 nucleotides are TGCAGCGTTGTTTCGGGACAGGCGAACACTGAAGCTTTCTTT.

This clonotype was observed many times. The rearrangement joins TRBV11-2 to TRBJ2-1, with TRBD1 as a possible D gene (5 bases). Germline CDR1 and CDR2: SGHAT and FQNNGV. The CDR3 runs 13 residues. Trimming removed 4 bases from V and 8 bases from J, with 12 bases in between. CDR3 protein: CASSSTQGYEQFF. In DNA, the CDR3 is TGTGCCAGCAGCTCCACTCAGGGCTATGAGCAGTTCTTC.

This clonotype was counted ten times or more. This chain connects TRBV19 to TRBJ2-4; TRBD1 agrees at 9 bases. V was pared by 0 bases and J by 7 bases, with 4 bases of the junction left unmatched. This CDR3 is 15 amino acids long. Looked up from germline, CDR1 is LNHDA and CDR2 is SQIVND (reference sequence). The CDR3 sequence is CASSIDGTGINIQYF. CDR3 sequence (DNA): TGTGCCAGTAGTATAGATGGGACAGGGATCAACATTCAGTACTTC.

At least ten counts were recorded for this clonotype. This rearrangement joins TRBV19 to TRBJ2-1; D might be TRBD1 (8 bases). Germline CDR1 and CDR2: LNHDA and SQIVND (reference sequence). This CDR3 region has 15 residues. The V end was cut by 5 bases, the J end by 8 bases, with 19 bases between. CDR3: CASSSGGQARDEQFF. The DNA of the CDR3 is TGTGCCAGTAGTTCGGGGGGACAGGCCAGGGATGAGCAGTTCTTC.

The CDR3 loop reads CASRPTSGGAGNTGELFF. DNA of the CDR3: TGTGCCAGCAGACCAACTAGCGGGGGGGCCGGGAACACCGGGGAGCTGTTTTTT. The chain employs TRBV13 and TRBJ2-2; 13 nucleotides agree with TRBD2. The CDR3 is 18 amino acids. J gave up 1 base and V 6 bases, and 8 bases lay outside the gene matches. The germline CDR1 and CDR2 sequences are PRHDT and FYEKMQ (reference sequence). The full variable domain, its missing parts supplied by reference TRBV13 and TRBJ2-2, is AAGVIQSPRHLIKEKRETATLKCYPIPRHDTVYWYQQGPGQDPQFLISFYEKMQSDKGSIPDRFSAQQFSDYHSELNMSSLELGDSALYFCASRPTSGGAGNTGELFFGEGSRLTVL.

On this clonotype itself: A far larger clone is only one base removed, so a read error is likely. The chain joins TRBV26 to TRBJ2-5; the DNA was not used to check the table's D call, TRBD2. TRBV26 is described as a pseudogene. CDR3 length: 15 amino acids. The CDR3 DNA sequence: TGTGCCAGCAGTCCCAGCGGGAGAGTTGAAAAGACCCAGTACTTC. It specifies CASSPSGRVEKTQYF.